This passage covers 20 T cell receptor beta chains from one sample sequenced in a study of blood T cell repertoires in COVID-19. Libraries were prepared by immunoSEQ multiplex PCR; TCRdb keeps only in-frame clonotypes and omits some of them. The data contain some 250,000 clones, roughly 81% of them seen just once; the ten biggest clones take up 7.5% to 8%. Sequenced sample: peripheral blood. The receptors were gathered from a woman at least 80 years old with COVID-19, enrolled during active disease.

The chain is built from TRBV2 and TRBJ2-7, with D possibly being TRBD1 (5 bases). Deletions cut 8 bases from V and 5 bases from J, with 25 bases between. CDR3 size: 16 residues. Germline V gene sequence: CDR1 SNHLY, CDR2 FYNNEI. This CDR3 reads CASEDAPDTVGHEQYF. In DNA form, the CDR3 reads TGTGCCAGCGAAGATGCCCCGGACACCGTGGGGCACGAGCAGTACTTC. The whole variable domain, remainder taken from reference TRBV2 and TRBJ2-7, is EPEVTQTPSHQVTQMGQEVILRCVPISNHLYFYWYRQILGQKVEFLVSFYNNEISEKSEIFDDQFSVERPDGSNFTLKIRSTKLEDSAMYFCASEDAPDTVGHEQYFGPGTRLTVT.

This clone was seen a few times. V gene TRBV7-6 combines with J gene TRBJ1-6, with 9 bases lining up with TRBD1. Germline V gene lookup returns CDR1 SGHVS and CDR2 FNYEAQ. V lost 5 bases, J lost 7 bases, and 6 bases stayed unmatched. The length of the CDR3 is 15 residues. The CDR3 DNA follows: TGTGCCAGCAGCACAGAGGGACAGGGAAATTCACCCCTCCACTTT. Translation gives CASSTEGQGNSPLHF.

The CDR3 bases are TGTGCCAGCAGTTACGGGGGACTGACAGCTAACTATGGCTACACCTTC. Its translation: CASSYGGLTANYGYTF. The rearrangement uses TRBV27 and TRBJ1-2, with a tentative D call TRBD1 (5 bases). From germline, CDR1 is MNHEY and CDR2 SMNVEV (reference sequence). V gave up 4 bases and J gave up 0 bases, with 15 bases separating them. There are 16 residues in the CDR3.

A single count supports this clone. The rearrangement joins TRBV5-1 to TRBJ2-7, with D tentatively TRBD2 (7 bases). In germline, CDR1 is SGHRS, CDR2 YFSETQ. The CDR3 consists of 14 residues. Trimming stripped 2 bases from V and 1 base from J, with 10 bases between. The CDR3 loop reads CASSFKGGSYEQYF. As DNA, the CDR3 is TGCGCCAGCAGCTTCAAGGGGGGGTCCTACGAGCAGTACTTC.

This clone was seen once. This chain uses TRBV27 with TRBJ2-7; the D gene is possibly TRBD2 (6 bases). Trimming cost V 4 bases and J 3 bases, with 13 bases left between them. The CDR3 is 14 amino acids. Germline values: CDR1 MNHEY, CDR2 SMNVEV (reference sequence). CDR3 nucleotide sequence: TGTGCCAGCAGTTCCCGGGACTCTAACTACGAGCAGTACTTC. It yields the protein CASSSRDSNYEQYF.

The chain carries TRBV25-1 and TRBJ1-6, with 7 bases fitting TRBD1. CDR3 length equals 15 residues. Trimming removed 3 bases from V and 3 bases from J; junction bases left unmatched: 2. Germline V gene data show CDR1 as MGHDK and CDR2 as SYGVNS. As DNA, the CDR3 is TGTGCCAGCAGTGACGGACAGGTCTATAATTCACCCCTCCACTTT. Translated: CASSDGQVYNSPLHF.

Only one count was recorded for this clone. The chain combines TRBV6-2 or TRBV6-3 with TRBJ2-1; D remains ambiguous. The ends were cut back, 5 bases at V and 10 bases at J, with 12 bases in the middle. Per the germline V gene, CDR1 is MNHEY and CDR2 is SVGEGT. CDR3 size: 12 residues. CDR3 residues: CASSLLSSEQFF. The CDR3 DNA reads as TGTGCCAGCAGTCTTCTTAGCTCAGAGCAGTTCTTC.

This clone was recorded only once. The chain employs TRBV18 and TRBJ1-5; D remains ambiguous. The germline V gene has CDR1 KGHSH and CDR2 LQKENI. V was clipped by 6 bases and J by 3 bases, with 6 bases between them. This CDR3 has 12 amino acids. The CDR3 loop is CASSASNQPQHF. DNA of the CDR3: TGTGCCAGCTCGGCATCCAATCAGCCCCAGCATTTT.

The rearrangement links TRBV5-6 to TRBJ2-3; 9 bases map to TRBD1. The germline gives CDR1 SGHDT, CDR2 YYEEEE. The CDR3 sequence is 15 residues long. J lost 5 bases, V lost 4 bases, and 8 bases had no gene match. In DNA, the CDR3 is TGTGCCAGCAGCCCGGGATACAGGGGGCGAGATACGCAGTATTTT. Translated: CASSPGYRGRDTQYF.

In its sample, this clone was seen a few times. V is TRBV6-6 and J is TRBJ1-1; D remains ambiguous. The CDR3 runs to 19 residues. Germline V gene sequence: CDR1 MNHNY, CDR2 SVGAGI (reference sequence). Trimming left V 5 bases short and J 0 bases short, with 25 bases between. CDR3 sequence reads: CASSLANSEGEGVNTEAFF. The CDR3 nucleotides are TGTGCCAGCAGTCTGGCGAACAGCGAGGGAGAAGGCGTGAACACTGAAGCTTTCTTT.

This clone was counted a single time. The genes are TRBV7-2 and TRBJ2-1; 12 bases agree with TRBD2. Germline V gene sequence: CDR1 SGHTA, CDR2 FQGNSA. Losses at the gene ends were 3 bases for V and 5 bases for J; bases not matched to a gene: 8. There are 17 residues in the CDR3. Here the CDR3 DNA reads TGTGCCAGCAGCTTGGTCTCGACTAGCGGGGGAAACAATGAGCAGTTCTTC. Its protein is CASSLVSTSGGNNEQFF.

This chain connects TRBV5-6 to TRBJ2-3, with D possibly matching TRBD1 (5 bases). The V end was cut by 3 bases, the J end by 2 bases, with 16 bases between. Germline CDR1 is SGHDT and CDR2 is YYEEEE. The CDR3 contains 16 residues. For the CDR3, the DNA is TGTGCCAGCAGCTCCTTCGACAGCCCTTACACAGATACGCAGTATTTT. Its protein is CASSSFDSPYTDTQYF.

This chain connects TRBV4-1 to TRBJ2-1; 9 nucleotides line up with TRBD2. The CDR3 length is 16 residues. Germline values: CDR1 MGHRA, CDR2 YSYEKL. V gave up 5 bases and J gave up 3 bases; unmatched junction bases: 8. CDR3 DNA: TGCGCCAGCAGCTTCCGCGGGGGGGAAAACTACAATGAGCAGTTCTTC. This encodes CASSFRGGENYNEQFF.

The rearrangement uses TRBV19 and TRBJ1-5; TRBD1 aligns across 7 bases. The V gene's germline CDR1 is LNHDA and CDR2 SQIVND (reference sequence). The CDR3 sequence is 16 residues long. The V gene end was trimmed by 5 bases and the J gene end by 2 bases; junction bases not matched to a gene: 9. Written as DNA, the CDR3 is TGTGCCAGTAGTGTACAGGGGAATGACGGCAATCAGCCCCAGCATTTT. Protein sequence: CASSVQGNDGNQPQHF.

The rearrangement joins TRBV7-2 to TRBJ1-1; a possible D gene is TRBD1 (5 bases). The CDR3 is 14 residues long. Germline V gene data show CDR1 as SGHTA and CDR2 as FQGNSA. Trimming took 4 bases from V and 1 from J, leaving 10 bases between them. The CDR3: CASSSQGGNTEAFF. The CDR3 region has the DNA TGTGCCAGCAGCTCCCAGGGAGGGAACACTGAAGCTTTCTTT.

The chain is built from TRBV2 and TRBJ1-2, with D perhaps TRBD1 (5 bases). This CDR3 is built from 14 residues. Per the germline V gene, CDR1 is SNHLY and CDR2 is FYNNEI. V lost 1 base to trimming and J lost 2 bases, with 8 bases between them. The CDR3 region is CASSEEGLNYGYTF. CDR3 DNA sequence: TGTGCCAGCAGTGAAGAGGGACTCAACTATGGCTACACCTTC.

The chain has TRBV28 and TRBJ1-2; D might be TRBD1 (5 bases). Germline CDR1 and CDR2: MDHEN and SYDVKM. Deletions cut 2 bases from V and 7 bases from J, with 8 bases between. The CDR3 covers 12 residues. CDR3 DNA sequence: TGTGCCAGCAGTTTAGGGGGAGGTGGCTACACCTTC. Amino acids: CASSLGGGGYTF.

This clone was counted a few times. The chain uses TRBV4-1 and TRBJ2-5; no reliable D call. The CDR3 spans 14 residues. V was pared by 2 bases and J by 4 bases, with 11 bases between. Germline lookup yields CDR1 MGHRA and CDR2 YSYEKL. The CDR3 coding sequence is TGCGCCAGCAGCCAACATCTCCTTAGAGAGACCCAGTACTTC. Protein sequence: CASSQHLLRETQYF.

V and J are TRBV7-9 and TRBJ1-3; unclear D gene. The CDR3 runs 17 residues. The germline V gene has CDR1 SEHNR and CDR2 FQNEAQ (reference sequence). The V end was cut by 10 bases, the J end by 0 bases, with 22 bases between. The CDR3 loop is CATSGSSLRYSGNTIYF. As DNA, the CDR3 is TGTGCCACTTCGGGTTCCAGCCTTAGATACTCTGGAAACACCATATATTTT.

The chain employs TRBV28 and TRBJ1-2; TRBD1 might be the D (6 bases). Trimming cost V 6 bases and J 0 bases, with 11 bases left between them. Germline assignment: CDR1 MDHEN and CDR2 SYDVKM. The CDR3 spans 14 residues. In DNA form, the CDR3 reads TGTGCCAGCAGCTATACAGGGACTAACTATGGCTACACCTTC. Protein sequence: CASSYTGTNYGYTF.